A selection of T cell receptor beta chains follows, all from one sample in a study of beta chain features in type 1 diabetes. Repertoires were generated with immunoSEQ multiplex PCR, while TCRdb's copy carries only in-frame clones and drops some. The sample contains 680,000 or so clones, about a sixth of which appear only once. The sample was naive CD4+ T cells from blood. Source of these receptors: a young man in good health. The CDR3 runs from the conserved cysteine through the conserved F or W. The order of the fields is D gene, clone size, J gene, V gene, CDR3 protein, CDR3 DNA. D genes are given only for firm matches. Clone size is given for some rows only: seen once, a few or many times, or a class if the clone is expanded.

d_call: TRBD2; clone_size: NA; j_call: TRBJ2-7; v_call: TRBV9; cdr3_aa: CASSPRLAGDYEQYF; cdr3_nt: TGTGCCAGCAGCCCGCGACTAGCGGGAGACTACGAGCAGTACTTC
d_call: NA; clone_size: NA; j_call: TRBJ1-5; v_call: TRBV4-3; cdr3_aa: CASSLITGNQPQHF; cdr3_nt: TGCGCCAGCAGCCTAATAACGGGGAATCAGCCCCAGCATTTT
d_call: NA; clone_size: NA; j_call: TRBJ2-6; v_call: TRBV18; cdr3_aa: CASSSAVPSGANVLTF; cdr3_nt: TGTGCCAGCTCATCGGCAGTACCCTCTGGGGCCAACGTCCTGACTTTC
d_call: NA; clone_size: NA; j_call: TRBJ2-7; v_call: TRBV28; cdr3_aa: CASSLQVYEQYF; cdr3_nt: TGTGCCAGCAGTTTACAGGTCTACGAGCAGTACTTC
d_call: TRBD2; clone_size: few; j_call: TRBJ2-7; v_call: TRBV18; cdr3_aa: CASSRGTSGSYEQYF; cdr3_nt: TGTGCCAGCTCACGGGGGACTAGCGGGAGCTACGAGCAGTACTTC
d_call: NA; clone_size: few; j_call: TRBJ2-3; v_call: TRBV7-9; cdr3_aa: CASSFLAVNTQYF; cdr3_nt: TGTGCCAGCAGCTTTTTAGCGGTAAATACGCAGTATTTT
d_call: NA; clone_size: NA; j_call: TRBJ2-3; v_call: TRBV13; cdr3_aa: CASSSRLTSTDTQYF; cdr3_nt: TGTGCCAGCAGCTCTAGACTCACAAGCACAGATACGCAGTATTTT
d_call: NA; clone_size: few; j_call: TRBJ2-7; v_call: TRBV9; cdr3_aa: CASSDPGEQYF; cdr3_nt: TGTGCCAGCAGCGACCCGGGTGAGCAGTACTTC
d_call: TRBD2; clone_size: NA; j_call: TRBJ2-5; v_call: TRBV11-2; cdr3_aa: CASSLGGTSGAQETQYF; cdr3_nt: TGTGCCAGCAGCTTAGGAGGGACTAGCGGAGCGCAAGAGACCCAGTACTTC
d_call: NA; clone_size: NA; j_call: TRBJ1-1; v_call: TRBV20-1; cdr3_aa: CSASGDTEAFF; cdr3_nt: TGCAGTGCTTCAGGTGACACTGAAGCTTTCTTT
d_call: NA; clone_size: NA; j_call: TRBJ2-3; v_call: TRBV20-1; cdr3_aa: CSASSTDTQYF; cdr3_nt: TGCAGTGCTAGTTCAACAGATACGCAGTATTTT
d_call: NA; clone_size: NA; j_call: TRBJ2-3; v_call: TRBV7-9; cdr3_aa: CASSLAPGTDTQYF; cdr3_nt: TGTGCCAGCAGCTTAGCGCCGGGCACAGATACGCAGTATTTT
d_call: NA; clone_size: NA; j_call: TRBJ2-1; v_call: TRBV5-1; cdr3_aa: CASSPLTSKGYNEQFF; cdr3_nt: TGCGCCAGCAGCCCGCTGACTTCTAAAGGTTACAATGAGCAGTTCTTC
d_call: NA; clone_size: NA; j_call: TRBJ1-4; v_call: TRBV15; cdr3_aa: CATSRDKGEKLFF; cdr3_nt: TGTGCCACCAGCAGAGATAAGGGAGAAAAACTGTTTTTT